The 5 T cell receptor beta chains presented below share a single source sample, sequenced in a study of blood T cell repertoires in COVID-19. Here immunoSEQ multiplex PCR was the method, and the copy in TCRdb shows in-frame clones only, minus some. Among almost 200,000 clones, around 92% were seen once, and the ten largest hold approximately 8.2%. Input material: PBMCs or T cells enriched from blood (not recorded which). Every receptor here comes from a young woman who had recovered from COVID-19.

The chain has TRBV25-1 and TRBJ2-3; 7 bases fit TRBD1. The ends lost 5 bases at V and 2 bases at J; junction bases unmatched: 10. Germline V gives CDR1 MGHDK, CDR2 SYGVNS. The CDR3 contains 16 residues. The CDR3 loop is CASSTSGTDYTDTQYF. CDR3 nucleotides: TGTGCCAGCAGTACCTCCGGGACAGATTACACAGATACGCAGTATTTT.

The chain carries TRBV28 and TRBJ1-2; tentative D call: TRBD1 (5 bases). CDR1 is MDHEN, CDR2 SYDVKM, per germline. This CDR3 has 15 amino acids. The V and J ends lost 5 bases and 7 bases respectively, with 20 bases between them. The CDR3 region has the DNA TGTGCCAGCAGTCGTATCGGGACTCTCGCAGGTGGCTACACCTTC. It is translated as CASSRIGTLAGGYTF.

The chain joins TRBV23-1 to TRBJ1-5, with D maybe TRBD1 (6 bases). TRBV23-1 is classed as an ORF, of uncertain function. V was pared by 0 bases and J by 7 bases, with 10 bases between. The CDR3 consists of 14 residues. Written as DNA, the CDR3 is TGCGCCAGCAGTCAATCGTCGGGGGGCCAGCCCCAGCATTTT. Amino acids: CASSQSSGGQPQHF.

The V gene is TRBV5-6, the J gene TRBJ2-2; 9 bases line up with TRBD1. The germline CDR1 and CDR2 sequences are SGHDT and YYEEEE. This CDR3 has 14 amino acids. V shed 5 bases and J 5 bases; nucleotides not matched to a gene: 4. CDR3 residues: CASSRTGATGELFF. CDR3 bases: TGTGCCAGCAGTCGGACAGGGGCAACCGGGGAGCTGTTTTTT.

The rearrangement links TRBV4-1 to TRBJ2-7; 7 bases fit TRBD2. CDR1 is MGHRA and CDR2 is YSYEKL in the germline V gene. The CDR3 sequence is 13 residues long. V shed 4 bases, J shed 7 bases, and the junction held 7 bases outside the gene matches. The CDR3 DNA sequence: TGCGCCAGCAGCCCCCGGGGAGGGGCGGAGCAGTACTTC. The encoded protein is CASSPRGGAEQYF.